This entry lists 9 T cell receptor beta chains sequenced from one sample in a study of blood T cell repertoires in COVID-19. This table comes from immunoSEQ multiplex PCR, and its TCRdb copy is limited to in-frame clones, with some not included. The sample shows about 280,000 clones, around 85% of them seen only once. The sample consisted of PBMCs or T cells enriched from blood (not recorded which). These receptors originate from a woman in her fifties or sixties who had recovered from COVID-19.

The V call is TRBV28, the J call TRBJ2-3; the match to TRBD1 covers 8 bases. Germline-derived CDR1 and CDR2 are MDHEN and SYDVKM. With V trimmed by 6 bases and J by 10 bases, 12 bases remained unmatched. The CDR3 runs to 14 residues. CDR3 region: CASSSGTGEWAQYF. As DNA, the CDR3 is TGTGCCAGCAGCTCTGGGACAGGAGAGTGGGCGCAGTATTTT. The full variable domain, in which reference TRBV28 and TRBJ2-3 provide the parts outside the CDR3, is DVKVTQSSRYLVKRTGEKVFLECVQDMDHENMFWYRQDPGLGLRLIYFSYDVKMKEKGDIPEGYSVSREKKERFSLILESASTNQTSMYLCASSSGTGEWAQYFGPGTRLTVL.

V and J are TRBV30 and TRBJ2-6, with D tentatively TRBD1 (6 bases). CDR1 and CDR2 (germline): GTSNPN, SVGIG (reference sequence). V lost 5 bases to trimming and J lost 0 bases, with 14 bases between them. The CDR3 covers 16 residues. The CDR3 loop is CAWADRLSSGANVLTF. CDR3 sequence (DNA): TGTGCCTGGGCAGACAGGCTGAGCTCTGGGGCCAACGTCCTGACTTTC.

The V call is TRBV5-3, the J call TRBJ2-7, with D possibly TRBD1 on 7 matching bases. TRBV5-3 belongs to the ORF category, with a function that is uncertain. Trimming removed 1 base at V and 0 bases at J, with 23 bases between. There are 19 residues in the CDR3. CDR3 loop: CARSLCRGSQGRSSYEQYF. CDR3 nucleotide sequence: TGTGCCAGAAGCTTGTGCCGGGGGTCACAGGGGAGGAGCTCCTACGAGCAGTACTTC.

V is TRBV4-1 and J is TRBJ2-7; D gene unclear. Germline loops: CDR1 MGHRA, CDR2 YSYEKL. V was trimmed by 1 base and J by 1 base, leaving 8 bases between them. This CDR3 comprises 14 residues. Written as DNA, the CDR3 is TGCGCCAGCAGCCAAGGAGACGGGTCCTACGAGCAGTACTTC. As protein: CASSQGDGSYEQYF.

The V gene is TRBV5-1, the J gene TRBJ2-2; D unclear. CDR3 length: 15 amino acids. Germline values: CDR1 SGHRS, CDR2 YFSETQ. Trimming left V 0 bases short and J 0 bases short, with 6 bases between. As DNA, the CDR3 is TGCGCCAGCAGCTTGGTGCAGACGAACACCGGGGAGCTGTTTTTT. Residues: CASSLVQTNTGELFF.

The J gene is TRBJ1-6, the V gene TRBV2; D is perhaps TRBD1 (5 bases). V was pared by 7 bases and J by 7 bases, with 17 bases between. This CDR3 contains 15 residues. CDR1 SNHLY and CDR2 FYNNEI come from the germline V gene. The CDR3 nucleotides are TGTGCCAGCAAGAATCGGCAGGGCGACAATTCACCCCTCCACTTT. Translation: CASKNRQGDNSPLHF.

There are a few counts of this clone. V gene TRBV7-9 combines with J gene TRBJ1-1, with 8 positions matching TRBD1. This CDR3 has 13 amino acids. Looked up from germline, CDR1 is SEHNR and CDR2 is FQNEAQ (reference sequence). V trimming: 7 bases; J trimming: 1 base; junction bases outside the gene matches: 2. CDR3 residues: CASTGQGNTEAFF. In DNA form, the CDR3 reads TGTGCCAGCACCGGACAGGGGAACACTGAAGCTTTCTTT.

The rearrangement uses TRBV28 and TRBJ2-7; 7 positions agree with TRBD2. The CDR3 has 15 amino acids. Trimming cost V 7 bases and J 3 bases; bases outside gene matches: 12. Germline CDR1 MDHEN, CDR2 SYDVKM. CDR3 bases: TGTGCCAGCACCTCGCCGTCTAGCGGAAGCTACGAGCAGTACTTC. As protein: CASTSPSSGSYEQYF.

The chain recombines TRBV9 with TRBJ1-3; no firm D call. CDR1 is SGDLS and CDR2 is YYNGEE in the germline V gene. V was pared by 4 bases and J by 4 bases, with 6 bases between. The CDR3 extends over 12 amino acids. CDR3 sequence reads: CASSTRGNTIYF. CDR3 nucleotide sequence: TGTGCCAGCAGCACCCGGGGAAACACCATATATTTT.